Listed below are T cell receptor beta chains from one sample, sequenced in a study of early T cells in non-severe SARS-CoV-2 infection. TCRdb re-derived calls from the 5' RACE reads in MiXCR, one entry per CDR3 protein. The sample records around 89,000 distinct CDR3 sequences, around 15% being singletons. The sequencing input was whole blood. These TCRs come from an adult who was a healthcare worker with PCR-confirmed SARS-CoV-2 infection or an uninfected control (not recorded which). The CDR3 runs from the conserved cysteine through the conserved F or W. The order of the fields is CDR3 protein, CDR3 DNA, V gene, clone size, D gene, J gene. A D gene is named only where the DNA matches it firmly. Expanded clones get a size class; other rows say once, few or many, or leave the size out.

cdr3_aa: CATRVSAGSTGELFF
cdr3_nt: TGCGCCACCCGGGTATCGGCGGGGAGCACCGGGGAGCTGTTTTTT
v_call: TRBV10-2
clone_size: few
d_call: NA
j_call: TRBJ2-2

cdr3_aa: CASSLGGRWRSTDTQYF
cdr3_nt: TGTGCCAGCAGCCTCGGGGGCAGGTGGAGAAGCACAGATACGCAGTATTTT
v_call: TRBV5-6
clone_size: few
d_call: NA
j_call: TRBJ2-3

cdr3_aa: CASSEFLGERRHF
cdr3_nt: TGTGCCAGCAGTGAATTCTTAGGGGAAAGAAGGCATTTT
v_call: TRBV6-1
clone_size: NA
d_call: NA
j_call: TRBJ1-5

cdr3_aa: CASSFIPRDPQPQHF
cdr3_nt: TGTGCCAGCAGTTTTATCCCACGGGATCCCCAGCCCCAGCATTTT
v_call: TRBV12-3/TRBV12-4
clone_size: few
d_call: NA
j_call: TRBJ1-5

cdr3_aa: CASSLVLGPETQYF
cdr3_nt: TGTGCCAGCAGCTTGGTTCTGGGGCCAGAGACCCAGTACTTC
v_call: TRBV5-8
clone_size: NA
d_call: NA
j_call: TRBJ2-5

cdr3_aa: CASSQGQHGYTF
cdr3_nt: TGCGCCAGCAGCCAAGGCCAGCATGGCTACACCTTC
v_call: TRBV4-1
clone_size: few
d_call: NA
j_call: TRBJ1-2

cdr3_aa: CASRNQDRGNEQFF
cdr3_nt: TGTGCCAGCAGAAACCAGGACAGGGGCAATGAGCAGTTCTTC
v_call: TRBV6-5
clone_size: few
d_call: TRBD1
j_call: TRBJ2-1

cdr3_aa: CASITKRGQSYNEQFF
cdr3_nt: TGTGCCAGCATCACCAAGAGGGGACAGTCATACAATGAGCAGTTCTTC
v_call: TRBV14
clone_size: few
d_call: TRBD1
j_call: TRBJ2-1

cdr3_aa: CASSGSQNTEAFF
cdr3_nt: TGCGCCAGCAGTGGGAGCCAGAACACTGAAGCTTTCTTT
v_call: TRBV10-1
clone_size: few
d_call: NA
j_call: TRBJ1-1

cdr3_aa: CASSEAGVGPLNQPQHF
cdr3_nt: TGTGCCAGCAGTGAAGCGGGGGTGGGGCCCCTCAATCAGCCCCAGCATTTT
v_call: TRBV6-1
clone_size: many
d_call: NA
j_call: TRBJ1-5

cdr3_aa: CASNGTSSASGTEAFF
cdr3_nt: TGTGCCAGCAACGGGACATCTAGTGCCAGCGGCACTGAAGCTTTCTTT
v_call: TRBV21-1
clone_size: NA
d_call: NA
j_call: TRBJ1-1

cdr3_aa: CASSFTWTGITGELFF
cdr3_nt: TGTGCCAGCAGTTTTACATGGACAGGGATTACCGGGGAGCTGTTTTTT
v_call: TRBV12-3/TRBV12-4
clone_size: NA
d_call: TRBD1
j_call: TRBJ2-2

cdr3_aa: CASSLDGTGNYGYTF
cdr3_nt: TGTGCCAGCAGCTTAGATGGGACGGGAAACTATGGCTACACCTTC
v_call: TRBV7-8
clone_size: few
d_call: NA
j_call: TRBJ1-2

cdr3_aa: CASSPLTGGSTEAFF
cdr3_nt: TGTGCCAGCAGCCCCTTGACAGGGGGGAGCACTGAAGCTTTCTTT
v_call: TRBV5-4
clone_size: few
d_call: TRBD1
j_call: TRBJ1-1

cdr3_aa: CASSSGVNYGYTF
cdr3_nt: TGTGCCAGCAGTTCAGGGGTTAACTATGGCTACACCTTC
v_call: TRBV12-3/TRBV12-4
clone_size: NA
d_call: NA
j_call: TRBJ1-2

cdr3_aa: CASSGRSYGYTF
cdr3_nt: TGTGCCAGCAGTGGACGATCCTATGGCTACACCTTC
v_call: TRBV28
clone_size: NA
d_call: NA
j_call: TRBJ1-2

cdr3_aa: CSVLSRDTRSGANVLTF
cdr3_nt: TGCAGCGTTCTGTCCCGGGACACCCGTTCTGGGGCCAACGTCCTGACTTTC
v_call: TRBV29-1
clone_size: many
d_call: NA
j_call: TRBJ2-6

cdr3_aa: CASRTGQGSGYGYTF
cdr3_nt: TGTGCCAGCAGGACCGGACAGGGAAGTGGGTATGGCTACACCTTC
v_call: TRBV6-5
clone_size: NA
d_call: TRBD1
j_call: TRBJ1-2

cdr3_aa: CASSSRTGGNQPQHF
cdr3_nt: TGTGCCAGTAGTAGCCGGACAGGTGGCAATCAGCCCCAGCATTTT
v_call: TRBV19
clone_size: few
d_call: TRBD1
j_call: TRBJ1-5

cdr3_aa: CASTSDRAYGYTF
cdr3_nt: TGTGCCAGCACTTCTGACAGGGCCTATGGCTACACCTTC
v_call: TRBV6-5
clone_size: NA
d_call: TRBD1
j_call: TRBJ1-2

cdr3_aa: CSVRQARNQPQHF
cdr3_nt: TGCAGCGTCCGACAGGCTCGGAATCAGCCCCAGCATTTT
v_call: TRBV29-1
clone_size: few
d_call: NA
j_call: TRBJ1-5

cdr3_aa: CSARLSDTQYF
cdr3_nt: TGCAGTGCTCGCCTCTCAGATACGCAGTATTTT
v_call: TRBV20-1
clone_size: few
d_call: NA
j_call: TRBJ2-3

cdr3_aa: CATGITVFRRPNYGYTF
cdr3_nt: TGTGCCACCGGGATCACAGTCTTCAGACGCCCGAACTATGGCTACACCTTC
v_call: TRBV15
clone_size: NA
d_call: NA
j_call: TRBJ1-2

cdr3_aa: CASSWETSGGARDTQYF
cdr3_nt: TGTGCCAGCAGCTGGGAGACTAGCGGGGGCGCACGTGATACGCAGTATTTT
v_call: TRBV5-5
clone_size: NA
d_call: TRBD2
j_call: TRBJ2-3

cdr3_aa: CASSQEGTPTNTQYF
cdr3_nt: TGTGCCAGCAGCCAAGAGGGGACTCCCACGAATACGCAGTATTTT
v_call: TRBV4-2
clone_size: few
d_call: NA
j_call: TRBJ2-3

cdr3_aa: CASSQRNRGRAGELFF
cdr3_nt: TGTGCCAGCAGCCAAAGGAACAGGGGGCGGGCCGGGGAGCTGTTTTTT
v_call: TRBV12-3/TRBV12-4
clone_size: NA
d_call: TRBD1
j_call: TRBJ2-2

cdr3_aa: CSARSDGNTEAFF
cdr3_nt: TGCAGTGCTAGATCGGACGGAAACACTGAAGCTTTCTTT
v_call: TRBV20-1
clone_size: NA
d_call: NA
j_call: TRBJ1-1

cdr3_aa: CSVQRDRAYEQFF
cdr3_nt: TGCAGCGTCCAACGGGACAGGGCGTATGAGCAGTTCTTC
v_call: TRBV29-1
clone_size: once
d_call: TRBD1
j_call: TRBJ2-1

cdr3_aa: CAWSPGTDTQYF
cdr3_nt: TGTGCCTGGAGTCCGGGCACAGATACGCAGTATTTT
v_call: TRBV30
clone_size: NA
d_call: NA
j_call: TRBJ2-3

cdr3_aa: CASRLTVNTEAFF
cdr3_nt: TGTGCCAGCAGACTGACCGTTAACACTGAAGCTTTCTTT
v_call: TRBV7-7
clone_size: NA
d_call: NA
j_call: TRBJ1-1

cdr3_aa: CASSMEGARDTQYF
cdr3_nt: TGTGCCAGTAGTATGGAAGGGGCCAGAGATACGCAGTATTTT
v_call: TRBV19
clone_size: many
d_call: NA
j_call: TRBJ2-3

cdr3_aa: CSARDAFPLARGHGYGYTF
cdr3_nt: TGCAGTGCTAGAGATGCCTTTCCGTTGGCTAGGGGGCATGGCTATGGCTACACCTTC
v_call: TRBV20-1
clone_size: many
d_call: TRBD1
j_call: TRBJ1-2

cdr3_aa: CSASAKRGRISNEQFF
cdr3_nt: TGCAGTGCCTCGGCGAAGCGGGGGCGAATATCGAATGAGCAGTTCTTC
v_call: TRBV20-1
clone_size: NA
d_call: TRBD2
j_call: TRBJ2-1

cdr3_aa: CASSLKGGRVEYTF
cdr3_nt: TGTGCCAGCAGCTTAAAAGGAGGACGAGTCGAGTACACCTTC
v_call: TRBV13
clone_size: many
d_call: NA
j_call: TRBJ1-2

cdr3_aa: CSVEGQASNTGELFF
cdr3_nt: TGCAGCGTTGAGGGACAGGCCTCGAACACCGGGGAGCTGTTTTTT
v_call: TRBV29-1
clone_size: NA
d_call: TRBD1
j_call: TRBJ2-2

cdr3_aa: CSGRQGAGETQYF
cdr3_nt: TGCAGCGGAAGACAGGGGGCAGGGGAGACCCAGTACTTC
v_call: TRBV29-1
clone_size: NA
d_call: TRBD1
j_call: TRBJ2-5